This T cell receptor beta chain was sequenced for a study of identical twins (dated by TCRdb to the mid-2010s). Background for the entire study: TCR alpha and beta repertoires from monozygotic twins, unrelated adults of various ages and cord blood were deep-sequenced to test whether fetal clonotypes persist. To rule out contamination, replicate twin experiments were performed at different times with different library preparation protocols.

Including cysteine and phenylalanine, the CDR3 has 14 amino acids. Here the CDR3 DNA is all that survives: 42 bases in frame from base 1. The germline V gene specifies ENHRY as CDR1 and SYGVKD as CDR2. Trimming takes 10 bases from V and 2 bases from J, and the germline ends sit 18 bases apart. As for this clonotype: No antigen is known for it. Base qualities are not provided; no much larger clone lies one nucleotide away.

Overall study results and their limits: Fewer insertions were carried by abundant cord blood beta clonotypes; a weaker similar trend was observed in young adult naive repertoires, while no such trend was observed in memory repertoires. Excess twin sharing in beta out-of-frame sequences was weaker because fewer shared sequences lowered the signal-to-noise ratio. Invariant T cells such as MAIT and iNKT could partly confound zero-insertion analyses, although diverse VJ usage argued against such confounding for most clonotypes. In monozygotic twins, recombination models systematically underestimated out-of-frame TCR alpha sharing, but the models matched the sharing seen between unrelated individuals. Conclusions relied on cross-sectional statistical analysis, since the same donors could not be followed over many years. Compared with coincidental sharing between unrelated individuals, out-of-frame TCR alpha sequences shared between twins had an excess of sequences with low generation probability.

Library preparation was by 5' RACE. TCRdb lists the instrument as Illumina HiSeq 2000. A universal primer binding site was added through template switching, and the final cDNA carried a unique molecular identifier so that TCR cDNA molecules could be counted accurately. First-strand cDNA for TCR alpha and beta chains was synthesized from specific primers in the conserved constant-segment region. To control for contamination, every cDNA library carried two barcodes: a SMART-Mk sample barcode plus Illumina barcodes. TruSeq adapter sequences along with Illumina sample barcodes were introduced in two successive PCR steps. The TCR alpha and beta cDNA libraries were sequenced on the Illumina HiSeq platform using custom primers. The study's processing was this. MiGEC was used to process raw reads and extract unique molecular identifiers, and MiXCR was used to find CDR3 positions. Recombination models were inferred per individual with the repgenHMM and IGoR tools using an EM algorithm. The analysis of shared clonotypes was done with the tcR package in R, with sharing normalized by the product of cloneset sizes. To study raw recombination free of thymic and clonal selection effects, out-of-frame nonproductive sequences were analyzed. TCRdb redid the processing of the public reads, applying fastp at Q25 and MiXCR, and retained in-frame beta chains. Every distinct CDR3 protein forms one entry, paired with its most common genes and DNA. Clone size and V and J calls follow TCRdb, not the original study. This sample lists some 790,000 distinct CDR3 sequences; around a sixth were detected once. About an eighth of the sample goes to the ten largest clones.

Only healthy Caucasian donors were included. The twin cohort consisted of three pairs of female monozygotic twins, all aged about 18 to 30 years. Peripheral blood mononuclear cells were used as the source from which RNA for TCR libraries was isolated. These data also featured in a second study, about T cells expressing NK-cell markers. That second publication adds: Seven to nine donors provided sorted CD3+CD56+NKG2C+, CD3+CD56+NKG2C- and CD3+CD56-NKG2C+ T-cell subsets, whose TCR beta-chain repertoires were profiled. Among the eight sequenced donors, only one was HCMV-seronegative, while the other seven were HCMV-seropositive. In several experiments an anti-gammadeltaTCR antibody was added to restrict sorting to alphabetaTCR-expressing T cells. In roughly 6 donors, the dominant CD3+CD56+NKG2C+ clonotypes ranked among the top 10 CD8+ clonotypes, making up about 1.0-8% of CD8+ T cells. Those dominant clonotypes were again the most abundant among CD3+CD56-NKG2C+ cells in a few donors, at about 28.3-65%. Whether the expanded NKG2C-expressing T cell clones were specific for HCMV antigens remained unclear. Randomly selected healthy volunteers, three men and five women, were used as the eight sequenced donors. To determine HCMV serostatus, a commercial ELISA kit was used to detect HCMV-specific IgG in serum. For 5 or 6 donors, unsorted PBMC were also used to sequence bulk peripheral blood T-cell repertoires. MIGEC was used to demultiplex reads and group the reads by UMI, and MiTCR was used to assemble and quantify clonotypes. To exclude erroneous sequences, only TCR cDNA sequences supported by at least two reads were retained. Downstream repertoire analysis used the tcR package, and clonotypes were matched across fractions by CDR3 nucleotide sequence plus V segment. VDJmatch was used to annotate antigen specificity against VDJdb, with one amino acid substitution in CDR3 permitted.

The chain is made from TRBV10-3 and TRBJ2-7, with the D segment identity uncertain. The TCR sequence derives from a woman aged 18-29 years in good health. What was sequenced was PBMCs. The DNA reads as follows: TGTGCCACCGTAGAGAAACCGGGCCCCTACGAGCAGTACTTC. Its translation reads: CATVEKPGPYEQYF.